A single sample is the source of the 5 T cell receptor beta chains below, sequenced in a study of spatial heterogeneity in lung cancer. TCRdb fed the 5' RACE reads into MiXCR, producing one record per CDR3 protein. The table shows approximately 12,000 distinct CDR3 sequences, with roughly 6.4% occurring only once. Specified time point: sample taken at primary tumor resection. The input material, whole RNA from tumor, nontumor lung or frozen PBMC, was sequenced unsorted. This specimen was normal lung tissue next to the tumor, taken at surgery. These receptors all stem from a male donor with early-stage non-small cell lung cancer.

The sample holds many counts of this clonotype. This beta chain is a stray read from a library made for alpha chains; its abundance is not meaningful. This chain connects TRBV6-6 to TRBJ1-4, with D perhaps matching TRBD1 (6 bases). This CDR3 is 16 amino acids long. Trimming took off 2 bases at V and 2 bases at J, with 12 bases between the two ends. CDR1 and CDR2 from the germline V gene are MNHNY and SVGAGI (reference sequence). The CDR3 region is CASSYSRGPTNEKLFF. The CDR3 DNA reads TGTGCCAGCAGTTACAGCAGGGGCCCTACTAATGAAAAACTGTTTTTT.

Of note for this clonotype: This beta chain lies outside the target of a library built for alpha chains; its clone size means little. The chain has TRBV27 and TRBJ2-5; TRBD2 agrees at 7 bases. CDR3 length: 12 amino acids. The V segment lost 3 bases and the J segment 7 bases; nucleotides outside the gene matches: 2. The V gene's germline CDR1 is MNHEY and CDR2 SMNVEV (reference sequence). CDR3 residues: CASSFSGGTQYF. The CDR3 nucleotides are TGTGCCAGCAGTTTTTCGGGGGGGACCCAGTACTTC.

This clonotype was seen at least ten times. The library was designed around alpha chains, so this beta chain is a stray read whose abundance carries little weight. The chain uses TRBV20-1 and TRBJ2-1; the D is unclear. The CDR3 runs 16 residues. Germline V gene sequence: CDR1 DFQATT, CDR2 SNEGSKA (reference sequence). V was cut by 0 bases and J by 2 bases, with 14 bases left in between. CDR3 protein: CSARDPGGKTYNEQFF. CDR3 DNA: TGCAGTGCTAGAGACCCGGGCGGAAAGACCTACAATGAGCAGTTCTTC.

This clonotype has ten or more counts. This beta chain was picked up by a library intended for alpha chains and is off target, so its count carries little meaning. CDR3 nucleotides: TGTGCCAGCACCCTTCTACGCACAGATACGCAGTATTTT. The encoded protein is CASTLLRTDTQYF. The chain carries TRBV7-2 and TRBJ2-3; no clear D gene. The V gene lost 7 bases and the J gene lost 1 base, with 9 bases spanning the gap. The CDR3 has 13 amino acids. CDR1 and CDR2 from the germline V gene are SGHTA and FQGNSA.

This clonotype came up a few times. Within a library made for alpha chains, this beta chain is off target, and its count is uninformative. The chain combines TRBV6-2 or TRBV6-3 with TRBJ1-3; D call uncertain. Germline loops: CDR1 MNHEY, CDR2 SVGEGT. The CDR3 totals 13 residues. Trimming shortened V by 8 bases and J by 1 base, and 9 bases separated the two germline ends. The DNA for the CDR3 is TGTGCCAGCTCCATAGCTTCTGGAAACACCATATATTTT. It yields the protein CASSIASGNTIYF.